The 11 T cell receptor beta chains presented below share a single source sample, sequenced in a study of T cell repertoires in cytomegalovirus infection. The antigens these receptors bind are not known. One entry per CDR3 protein results from TCRdb running MiXCR on the reads. The repertoire has hundreds of thousands of distinct CDR3 sequences, about a third of them found once; the top ten carry 10% to 15%. Sequencing used cultured CD8+ T cells from PBMCs, obtained from culture after CMV antigen stimulation. These receptors originate from a human donor in good health (CMV status not recorded). Some clones in this sample may be carry-over from other donors' samples.

This rearrangement joins TRBV12-3 or TRBV12-4 to TRBJ2-3; 12 nucleotides align to TRBD2. V dropped 5 bases and J dropped 8; count of bases not matched to a gene: 2. The CDR3 spans 13 residues. The CDR3, as DNA: TGTGCCAGCAGTCAGGGACTAGCGGGTACGCAGTATTTT. It specifies CASSQGLAGTQYF.

This clonotype was counted only a few times. The chain recombines TRBV27 with TRBJ2-2, with D possibly TRBD1 on 5 matching bases. The CDR3 has 16 residues. Per the germline V gene, CDR1 is MNHEY and CDR2 is SMNVEV (reference sequence). V lost 1 base and J lost 1, with 10 bases in between. The CDR3 nucleotides are TGTGCCAGCAGTTTATACGACAGCCGGAACACCGGGGAGCTGTTTTTT. Protein sequence: CASSLYDSRNTGELFF.

This clonotype was observed a handful of times. The rearrangement links TRBV20-1 to TRBJ2-7, with TRBD1 as a possible D gene (5 bases). V was shortened by 6 bases and J by 0 bases, with 9 bases between the two germline ends. The germline V gene encodes CDR1 DFQATT and CDR2 SNEGSKA (reference sequence). The length of the CDR3 is 12 residues. The DNA for the CDR3 is TGCAGTGCCGTCAGGGACTCCTACGAGCAGTACTTC. Translated: CSAVRDSYEQYF.

CDR3 in amino acids: CASSPGADGFNEKLFF. CDR3 nucleotide sequence: TGTGCCAGCAGCCCAGGGGCGGACGGTTTTAATGAAAAACTGTTTTTT. The chain links TRBV7-4 to TRBJ1-4; tentative D call: TRBD1 (6 bases). Trimming left V 5 bases short and J 4 bases short, with 17 bases between. The CDR3 sequence is 16 residues long. The germline V gene has CDR1 SGHVT and CDR2 SQSDAQ.

This chain joins TRBV25-1 and TRBJ2-1; D not resolved. The V end was cut by 1 base, the J end by 8 bases, with 12 bases between. CDR3 length: 14 residues. Germline CDR1 and CDR2: MGHDK and SYGVNS. In nucleotides, the CDR3 is TGTGCCAGCAGTGAATTGCTGGGTGGCGATGAGCAGTTCTTC. It encodes CASSELLGGDEQFF.

In its sample, this clonotype was seen a few times. The rearrangement uses TRBV6-5 and TRBJ1-5, with TRBD1 as a possible D gene (5 bases). This CDR3 has 19 residues. Between the trimmed V and J ends, which lost 2 bases and 2 bases, there was a span of 22 bases. Germline values: CDR1 MNHEY, CDR2 SVGAGI. CDR3 loop: CASSYPPHLSWGCNQPQHF. The CDR3 coding sequence is TGTGCCAGCAGTTACCCCCCCCACTTGAGTTGGGGGTGCAATCAGCCCCAGCATTTT.

The chain recombines TRBV29-1 with TRBJ2-3; weak D call: TRBD2 (5 bases). Germline loops: CDR1 SQVTM, CDR2 ANQGSEA. The CDR3 covers 16 residues. V shed 1 base and J shed 4 bases, with 18 bases lying between them. CDR3: CSVEGELGRRADTQYF. The CDR3 DNA reads as TGCAGCGTTGAAGGGGAATTGGGGAGAAGGGCAGATACGCAGTATTTT.

The chain is built from TRBV14 and TRBJ2-1; D unclear. Looked up from germline, CDR1 is SGHDN and CDR2 is FVKESK. There are 13 residues in the CDR3. V shed 4 bases and J shed 10 bases, with 14 bases lying between them. DNA for the CDR3: TGTGCCAGCAGCCTAACCCCATTGGGGGAGCAGTTCTTC. Amino acids: CASSLTPLGEQFF.

A note on this clonotype: A much more abundant neighbour one base away suggests this may be a read error. This sequence joins TRBV7-8 and TRBJ2-3, with TRBD1 as a possible D gene (6 bases). CDR3 length: 16 residues. Germline assignment: CDR1 SGHVS and CDR2 FQNEAQ. The CDR3 loop reads CVSSLVPGERTDTQYF. In nucleotides, the CDR3 is TGTGTCAGCAGCTTAGTACCAGGGGAGCGCACAGATACGCAGTATTTT.

The sample holds one count of this clonotype. The chain joins TRBV14 to TRBJ2-5; either TRBD1 or TRBD2 may fit D (5 bases each). Germline V gene data show CDR1 as SGHDN and CDR2 as FVKESK. V dropped 3 bases and J dropped 0 bases, with 17 bases sitting between them. The CDR3 extends over 17 amino acids. The CDR3 protein is CASSHRDGAAHQETQYF. Here the CDR3 DNA reads TGTGCCAGCAGCCACCGGGACGGAGCCGCCCACCAAGAGACCCAGTACTTC.

This clonotype was found many times. CDR3 bases: TGTGCCAGCAGCCTCTCTGGGGCCGGAGGCTACACCTTC. It translates to CASSLSGAGGYTF. The gene calls are TRBV7-2 and TRBJ1-2; weak D call: TRBD1 (5 bases). Per the germline V gene, CDR1 is SGHTA and CDR2 is FQGNSA. The CDR3 runs to 13 residues. V dropped 5 bases and J dropped 8 bases, with 15 bases sitting between them.